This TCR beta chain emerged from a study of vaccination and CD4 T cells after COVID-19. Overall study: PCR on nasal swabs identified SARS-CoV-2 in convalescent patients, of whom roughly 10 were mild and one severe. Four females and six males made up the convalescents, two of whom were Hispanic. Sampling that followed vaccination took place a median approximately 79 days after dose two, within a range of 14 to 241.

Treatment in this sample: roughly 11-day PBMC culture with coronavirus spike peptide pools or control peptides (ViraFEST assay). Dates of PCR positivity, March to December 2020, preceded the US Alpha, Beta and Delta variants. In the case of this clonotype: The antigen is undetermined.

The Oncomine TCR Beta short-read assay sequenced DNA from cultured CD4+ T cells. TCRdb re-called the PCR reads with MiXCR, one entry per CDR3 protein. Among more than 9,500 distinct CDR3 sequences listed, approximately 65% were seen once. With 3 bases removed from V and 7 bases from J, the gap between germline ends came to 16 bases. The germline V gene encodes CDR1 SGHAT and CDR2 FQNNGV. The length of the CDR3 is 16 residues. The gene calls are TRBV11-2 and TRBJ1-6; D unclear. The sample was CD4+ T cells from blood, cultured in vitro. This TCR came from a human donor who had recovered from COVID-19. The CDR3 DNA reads TGTGCCAGCAGCTTGCCTAGGCCAGGTCGAAATTCACCCCTCCACTTT. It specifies CASSLPRPGRNSPLHF.